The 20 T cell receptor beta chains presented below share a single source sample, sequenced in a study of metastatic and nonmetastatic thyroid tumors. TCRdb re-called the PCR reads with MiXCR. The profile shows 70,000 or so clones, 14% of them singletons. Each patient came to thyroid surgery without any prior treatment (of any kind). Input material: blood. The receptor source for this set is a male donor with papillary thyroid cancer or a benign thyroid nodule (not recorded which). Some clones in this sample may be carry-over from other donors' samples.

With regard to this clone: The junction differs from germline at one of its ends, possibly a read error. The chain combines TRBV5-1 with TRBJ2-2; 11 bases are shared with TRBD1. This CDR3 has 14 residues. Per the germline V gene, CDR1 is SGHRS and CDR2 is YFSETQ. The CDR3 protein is CATTRTGGTRELFF. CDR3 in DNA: TGCGCCACCACCAGGACAGGGGGCACCCGGGAGCTGTTTTTT.

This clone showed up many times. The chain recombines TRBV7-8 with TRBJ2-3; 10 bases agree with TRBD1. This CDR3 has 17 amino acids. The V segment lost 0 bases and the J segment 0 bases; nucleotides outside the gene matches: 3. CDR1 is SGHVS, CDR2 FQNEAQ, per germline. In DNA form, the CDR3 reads TGTGCCAGCAGCTTAGCGCTGGACAGGGGGAGCACAGATACGCAGTATTTT. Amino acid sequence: CASSLALDRGSTDTQYF.

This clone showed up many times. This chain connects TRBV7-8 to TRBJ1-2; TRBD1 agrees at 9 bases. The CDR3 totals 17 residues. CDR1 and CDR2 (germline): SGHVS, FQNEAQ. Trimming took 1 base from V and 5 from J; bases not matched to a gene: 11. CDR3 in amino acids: CASSLEQGAGIMYGYTF. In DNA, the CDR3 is TGTGCCAGCAGCTTAGAACAGGGGGCCGGTATCATGTATGGCTACACCTTC.

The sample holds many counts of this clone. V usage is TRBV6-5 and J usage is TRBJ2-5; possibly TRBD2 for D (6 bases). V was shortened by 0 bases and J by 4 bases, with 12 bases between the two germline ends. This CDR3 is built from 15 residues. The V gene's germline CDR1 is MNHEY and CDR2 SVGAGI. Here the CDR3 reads CASSYSGGMGETQYF. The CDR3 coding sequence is TGTGCCAGCAGTTACTCGGGCGGGATGGGAGAGACCCAGTACTTC.

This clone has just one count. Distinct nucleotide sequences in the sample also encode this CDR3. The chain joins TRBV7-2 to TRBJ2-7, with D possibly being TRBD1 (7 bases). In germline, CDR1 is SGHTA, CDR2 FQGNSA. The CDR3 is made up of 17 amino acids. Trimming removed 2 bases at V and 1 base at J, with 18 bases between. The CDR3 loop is CASSLPKRQGGSYEQYF. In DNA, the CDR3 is TGTGCCAGCAGCTTACCGAAGCGGCAGGGGGGATCCTACGAGCAGTACTTC.

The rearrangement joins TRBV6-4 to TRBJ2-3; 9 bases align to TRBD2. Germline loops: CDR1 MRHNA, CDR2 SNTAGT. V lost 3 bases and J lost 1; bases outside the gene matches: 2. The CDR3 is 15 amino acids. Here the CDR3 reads CASSESSGGTDTQYF. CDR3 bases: TGTGCCAGCAGTGAGTCTAGCGGGGGCACAGATACGCAGTATTTT.

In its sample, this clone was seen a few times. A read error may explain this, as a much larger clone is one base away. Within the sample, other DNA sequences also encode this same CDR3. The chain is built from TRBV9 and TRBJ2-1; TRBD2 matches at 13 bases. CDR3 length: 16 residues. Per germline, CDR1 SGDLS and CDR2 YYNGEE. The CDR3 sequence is CASNVDRGLAGATQFF. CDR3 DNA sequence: TGTGCCAGCAACGTAGATCGAGGACTAGCGGGGGCCACACAGTTCTTC.

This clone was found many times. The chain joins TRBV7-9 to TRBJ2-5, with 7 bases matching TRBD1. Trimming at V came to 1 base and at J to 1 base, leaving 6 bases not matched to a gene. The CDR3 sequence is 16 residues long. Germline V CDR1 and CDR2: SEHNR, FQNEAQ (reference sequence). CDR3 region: CASSLGRGSTQETQYF. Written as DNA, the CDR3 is TGTGCCAGCAGCTTAGGCAGGGGGTCTACCCAAGAGACCCAGTACTTC.

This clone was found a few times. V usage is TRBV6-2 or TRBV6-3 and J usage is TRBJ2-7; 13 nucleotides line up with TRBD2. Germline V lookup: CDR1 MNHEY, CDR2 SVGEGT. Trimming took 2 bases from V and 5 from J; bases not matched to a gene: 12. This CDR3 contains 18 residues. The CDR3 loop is CASSYAQPLAGGPHEQYF. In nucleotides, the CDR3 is TGTGCCAGCAGTTACGCACAACCACTAGCGGGAGGGCCGCACGAGCAGTACTTC.

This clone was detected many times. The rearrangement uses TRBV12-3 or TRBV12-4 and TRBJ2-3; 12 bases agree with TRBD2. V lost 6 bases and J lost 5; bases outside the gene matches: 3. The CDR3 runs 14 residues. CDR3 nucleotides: TGTGCCAGCAGCCTGACTAGCGGGGGAGATACGCAGTATTTT. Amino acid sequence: CASSLTSGGDTQYF.

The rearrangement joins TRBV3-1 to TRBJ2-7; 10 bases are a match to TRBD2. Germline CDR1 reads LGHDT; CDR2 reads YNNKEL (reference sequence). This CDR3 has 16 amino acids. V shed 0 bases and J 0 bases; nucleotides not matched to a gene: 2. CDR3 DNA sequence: TGTGCCAGCAGCCAAGAACTAGCGGGGCCCTCCTACGAGCAGTACTTC. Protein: CASSQELAGPSYEQYF.

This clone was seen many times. DNA for the CDR3: TGCGCCAGCAGCTTGAGCGCCGGGGGAGATACGCAGTATTTT. Translation: CASSLSAGGDTQYF. The chain joins TRBV5-1 to TRBJ2-3; tentative D call: TRBD2 (6 bases). V was clipped by 1 base and J by 5 bases, with 11 bases between them. The CDR3 runs 14 residues. Germline assignment: CDR1 SGHRS and CDR2 YFSETQ.

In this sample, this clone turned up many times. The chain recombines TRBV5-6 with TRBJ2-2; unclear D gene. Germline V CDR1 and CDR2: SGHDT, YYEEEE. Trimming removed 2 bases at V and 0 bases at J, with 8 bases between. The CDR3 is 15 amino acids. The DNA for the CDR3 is TGTGCCAGCAGCTTCGGGCCAGCGAACACCGGGGAGCTGTTTTTT. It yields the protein CASSFGPANTGELFF.

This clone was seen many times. This CDR3 is CASSLGPTANYGYTF. Here the CDR3 DNA reads TGTGCCAGCAGTTTAGGGCCTACGGCTAACTATGGCTACACCTTC. V and J are TRBV12-3 or TRBV12-4 and TRBJ1-2; unclear D gene. Trimming took 1 base from V and 0 from J, leaving 9 bases between them. The CDR3 length is 15 residues.

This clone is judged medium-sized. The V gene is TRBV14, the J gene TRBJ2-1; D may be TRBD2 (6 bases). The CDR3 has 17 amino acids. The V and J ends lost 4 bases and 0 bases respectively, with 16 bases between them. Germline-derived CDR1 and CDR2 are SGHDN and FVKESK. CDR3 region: CASSPTLGLSSYNEQFF. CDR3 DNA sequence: TGTGCCAGCAGCCCTACTTTGGGACTCAGCTCCTACAATGAGCAGTTCTTC.

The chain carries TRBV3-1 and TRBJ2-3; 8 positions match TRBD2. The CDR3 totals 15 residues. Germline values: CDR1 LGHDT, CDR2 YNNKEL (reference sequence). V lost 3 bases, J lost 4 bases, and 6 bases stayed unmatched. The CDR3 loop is CASSHSGSVADTQYF. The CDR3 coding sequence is TGTGCCAGCAGCCACAGCGGGAGTGTGGCAGATACGCAGTATTTT.

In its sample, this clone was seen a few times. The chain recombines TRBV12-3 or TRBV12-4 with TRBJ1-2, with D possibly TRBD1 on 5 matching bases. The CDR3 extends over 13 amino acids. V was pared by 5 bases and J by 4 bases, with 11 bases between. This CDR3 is CASSRGAGYGYTF. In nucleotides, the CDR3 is TGTGCCAGCAGTCGGGGCGCCGGCTATGGCTACACCTTC.

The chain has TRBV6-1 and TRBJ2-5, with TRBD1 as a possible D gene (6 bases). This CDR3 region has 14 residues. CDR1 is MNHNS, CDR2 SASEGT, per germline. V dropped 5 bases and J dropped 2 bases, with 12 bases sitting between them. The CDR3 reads CASSTRTDQETQYF. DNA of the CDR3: TGTGCCAGCAGTACCAGGACAGATCAAGAGACCCAGTACTTC.

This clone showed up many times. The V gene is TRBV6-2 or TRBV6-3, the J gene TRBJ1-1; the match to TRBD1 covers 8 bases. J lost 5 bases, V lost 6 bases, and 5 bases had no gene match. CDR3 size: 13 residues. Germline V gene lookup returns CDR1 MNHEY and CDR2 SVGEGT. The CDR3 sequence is CASRTGGRTEAFF. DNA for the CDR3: TGTGCCAGCAGAACAGGGGGGAGGACTGAAGCTTTCTTT.

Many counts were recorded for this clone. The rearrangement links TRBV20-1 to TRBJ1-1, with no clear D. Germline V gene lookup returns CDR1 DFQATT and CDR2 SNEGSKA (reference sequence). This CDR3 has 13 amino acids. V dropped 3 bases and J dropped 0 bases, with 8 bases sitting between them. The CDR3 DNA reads TGCAGTGCTAGTACCAGGCTGAACACTGAAGCTTTCTTT. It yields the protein CSASTRLNTEAFF.